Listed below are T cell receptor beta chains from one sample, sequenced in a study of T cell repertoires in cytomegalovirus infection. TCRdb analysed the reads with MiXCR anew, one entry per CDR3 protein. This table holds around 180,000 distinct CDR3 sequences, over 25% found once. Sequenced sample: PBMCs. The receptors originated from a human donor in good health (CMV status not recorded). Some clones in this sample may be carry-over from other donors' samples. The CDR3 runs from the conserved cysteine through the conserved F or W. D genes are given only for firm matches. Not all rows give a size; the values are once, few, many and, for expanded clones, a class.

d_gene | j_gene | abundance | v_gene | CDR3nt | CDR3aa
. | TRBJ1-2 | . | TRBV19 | TGTGCCAGTAGTATGGACCCGAATGGCTACACCTTC | CASSMDPNGYTF
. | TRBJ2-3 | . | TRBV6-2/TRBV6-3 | TGTGCCAGCAGTTACTCCGGGACCGGTAGCCCGATTAGCACAGATACGCAGTATTTT | CASSYSGTGSPISTDTQYF
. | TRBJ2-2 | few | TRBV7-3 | TGTGCCAGCAGCTTACGGCCGGGGGGGGAGCTGTTTTTT | CASSLRPGGELFF
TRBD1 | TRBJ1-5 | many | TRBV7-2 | TGTGCCAGCAGCTCCGACAGGGGTAGCAATCAGCCCCAGCATTTT | CASSSDRGSNQPQHF
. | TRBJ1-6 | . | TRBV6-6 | TGTGCCAGCAGTGACCGGACGGGGATTTCACCCCTCCACTTT | CASSDRTGISPLHF
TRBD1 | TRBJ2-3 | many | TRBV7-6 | TGTGCCAGCAGCTTCGACAGGGGTGCAGATACGCAGTATTTT | CASSFDRGADTQYF
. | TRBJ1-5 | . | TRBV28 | TGTGCCAGCAGTTTAGTTGGGGGGGCCCAGCATTTT | CASSLVGGAQHF
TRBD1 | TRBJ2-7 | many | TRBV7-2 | TGTGCCAGCAGCTTATCTGGGACAGGGGAGTACGAGCAGTACTTC | CASSLSGTGEYEQYF
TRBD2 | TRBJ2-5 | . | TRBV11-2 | TGTGCCAGCAGCCCCTCGGCGGGGGGGACCCAGTACTTC | CASSPSAGGTQYF
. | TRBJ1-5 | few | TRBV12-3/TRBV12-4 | TGTGCCAGCAGTTTCTCGGGGAATCAGCCCCAGCATTTT | CASSFSGNQPQHF
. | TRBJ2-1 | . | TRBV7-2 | TGTGCCAGCAACTTCCCACGGGACATGGGATACAATGAGCAGTTCTTC | CASNFPRDMGYNEQFF
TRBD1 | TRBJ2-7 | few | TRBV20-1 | TGCAGTGCAACAGATGCCCCGACAGGGCTGGGGTACGAGCAGTACTTC | CSATDAPTGLGYEQYF
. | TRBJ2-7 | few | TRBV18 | TGTGCCAGCTCAGAGGGCCTGGCCTCGGGCGAGCAGTACTTC | CASSEGLASGEQYF
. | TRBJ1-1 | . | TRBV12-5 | TGTGCTAGTGGTTTGGGGACCGGACGGCCCATGAACACTGAAGCTTTCTTT | CASGLGTGRPMNTEAFF
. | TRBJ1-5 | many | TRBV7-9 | TGTGCCAGCAGCTTAGAAACCACGGGACAGCCCCAGCATTTT | CASSLETTGQPQHF
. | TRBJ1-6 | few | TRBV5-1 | TGCGCCAGCAGCTTGGAGGGGCCGCAGGTCGGTAATTCACCCCTCCACTTT | CASSLEGPQVGNSPLHF
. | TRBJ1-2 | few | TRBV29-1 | TGCAGCGTTGAAGAGGGGCAGGGAGCCTATGGCTACACCTTC | CSVEEGQGAYGYTF